A single sample is the source of the 6 T cell receptor beta chains below, sequenced in a study of blood T cell repertoires in COVID-19. Only in-frame clones appear in the TCRdb table, and some are missing; sequencing was by immunoSEQ multiplex PCR. The data contain about 68,000 clones, around 87% of them seen just once; the ten biggest clones take up under 3%. Specimen: peripheral blood. The source is a man aged 50-60 years with acute or convalescent COVID-19.

The gene calls are TRBV5-1 and TRBJ2-2; TRBD2 agrees at 10 bases. Germline CDR1 reads SGHRS; CDR2 reads YFSETQ. V lost 3 bases and J lost 1; bases outside the gene matches: 3. This CDR3 is built from 16 residues. Here the CDR3 reads CASSSLAGGNTGELFF. Written as DNA, the CDR3 is TGCGCCAGCAGCTCCTTAGCGGGAGGGAACACCGGGGAGCTGTTTTTT.

V usage is TRBV29-1 and J usage is TRBJ2-3; perhaps TRBD2 as D (6 bases). Trimming shortened V by 5 bases and J by 2 bases, and 14 bases separated the two germline ends. Germline V gene lookup returns CDR1 SQVTM and CDR2 ANQGSEA. This CDR3 is built from 14 residues. Here the CDR3 DNA reads TGCAGCGTTTACAGACTAGGGATCACAGATACGCAGTATTTT. This translates into CSVYRLGITDTQYF.

J is TRBJ1-2 and V is TRBV14; 7 bases agree with TRBD1. The CDR3 consists of 14 residues. V shed 4 bases and J 7 bases; nucleotides not matched to a gene: 9. CDR1 and CDR2 (germline): SGHDN, FVKESK. The CDR3 sequence: CASSLATGAIGYTF. DNA for the CDR3: TGTGCCAGCAGCCTAGCAACAGGGGCGATTGGCTACACCTTC.

This chain connects TRBV9 to TRBJ1-1; D is unresolved. Germline lookup yields CDR1 SGDLS and CDR2 YYNGEE. CDR3 length equals 13 residues. V gave up 4 bases and J gave up 5 bases, with 12 bases separating them. The CDR3 protein is CASSLGPGTEAFF. CDR3 DNA: TGTGCCAGCAGCCTCGGGCCGGGGACTGAAGCTTTCTTT.

The chain is built from TRBV27 and TRBJ2-1; 12 bases line up with TRBD2. In germline, CDR1 is MNHEY, CDR2 SMNVEV (reference sequence). The trim removed 4 bases at V and 4 bases at J, leaving 8 bases unmatched. The CDR3 has 17 amino acids. This CDR3 reads CASSSPPGLAGYNEQFF. The CDR3 DNA is TGTGCCAGCAGTTCGCCCCCCGGACTAGCGGGATACAATGAGCAGTTCTTC.

This sequence joins TRBV6-5 and TRBJ1-2, with D unresolved. With 5 bases removed from V and 4 bases from J, the gap between germline ends came to 11 bases. Germline V gene data show CDR1 as MNHEY and CDR2 as SVGAGI. The CDR3 length is 13 residues. The CDR3: CASSPPGSYGYTF. CDR3 DNA: TGTGCCAGCAGTCCACCGGGAAGCTATGGCTACACCTTC.